This T cell receptor (beta chain) comes out of a study of blood T cell repertoires in COVID-19. Study details: Both acute and convalescent COVID-19 samples were obtained from the United States, Italy and Spain. T cells, B-cell-depleted T cells, or PBMCs provided the cDNA or gDNA that served as material.

The CDR3 loop spans 12 amino acids. Germline V gene lookup returns CDR1 SNHLY and CDR2 FYNNEI. V lost 7 bases to trimming and J lost 9 bases, with 13 bases between them. Authors' processing steps: Amplification of reference gene primers was used by the study to estimate nucleated cell counts. Produced via immunoSEQ multiplex PCR; TCRdb's table is partial and in-frame only. The V and J calls and clone size come from that table; D and trimming were worked out from the DNA. The sample has around 97,000 clones; roughly 90% are singletons. Specimen: peripheral blood. The chain couples TRBV2 to TRBJ2-4, with D perhaps matching TRBD2 (5 bases). This TCR came from a woman aged 60-75 years with acute or convalescent COVID-19. The CDR3: CASNLPRGIQYF. DNA of the CDR3: TGTGCCAGCAACCTCCCTCGGGGCATTCAGTACTTC.